One sample yielded the 3 T cell receptor beta chains listed below, sequenced in a study of T cell changes during pregnancy in multiple sclerosis (dated by TCRdb to between 2018 and 2021). The library was produced with the immunoSEQ multiplex PCR assay. The table was pulled from immuneACCESS by TCRdb, which kept in-frame rearrangements only. Such tables lose some clones; where checked, under half of the loss comes from unresolved V genes, and the rest has no known cause. The sample table contains more than 90,000 clones; only one count was recorded for around 90% of them. The ten largest clones add up to around 3.2% of the sample. The sample was peripheral blood, taken in the second trimester of pregnancy. All receptors derive from a female donor with multiple sclerosis, enrolled in a pregnancy study.

This clone was observed a handful of times. V usage is TRBV5-1 and J usage is TRBJ1-1; D is possibly TRBD1 (6 bases). V lost 4 bases to trimming and J lost 0 bases, with 13 bases between them. The CDR3 has 15 residues. Germline V gene lookup returns CDR1 SGHRS and CDR2 YFSETQ. CDR3 in amino acids: CASSTPQGMNTEAFF. The CDR3 nucleotides are TGCGCCAGCAGCACACCACAGGGTATGAACACTGAAGCTTTCTTT.

The sample holds one count of this clone. The V call is TRBV7-2, the J call TRBJ1-2, with D hard to call. CDR3 size: 14 residues. V lost 1 base and J 0 bases, leaving 6 bases between the germline ends. From germline, CDR1 is SGHTA and CDR2 FQGNSA. The CDR3 spells CASSLGGSNYGYTF. CDR3 coding DNA: TGTGCCAGCAGCTTAGGAGGGTCTAACTATGGCTACACCTTC.

The chain uses TRBV9 and TRBJ2-2; 9 positions agree with TRBD1. Trimming removed 4 bases from V and 6 bases from J; junction bases left unmatched: 4. Germline V gene lookup returns CDR1 SGDLS and CDR2 YYNGEE. The CDR3 contains 14 residues. CDR3 sequence reads: CASSSRTGAGELFF. CDR3 nucleotides: TGTGCCAGCAGCTCAAGGACAGGGGCCGGGGAGCTGTTTTTT.